The 14 T cell receptor beta chains reported below all come from one sample, sequenced in a study of CD8+ T cells in alopecia areata. Isolated RNA was reverse transcribed into cDNA used as the sequencing template. Measured with immunoSEQ multiplex PCR; TCRdb has only the in-frame clones, and not every one. The sample holds 110,000 to 150,000 clones, roughly 50% seen once. Treatment specified: oral pan-JAK inhibitor, 5-10 mg twice daily. Sequenced material: CD8+ T cells sorted from blood, taken at week 4, from a patient treated with tofacitinib. The source of these receptors is a human donor with alopecia areata.

This clone was counted a few times. V gene TRBV27 combines with J gene TRBJ1-5; 9 bases are shared with TRBD1. Germline trimming cut 2 bases from V and 8 bases from J; bases unmatched to any gene: 10. The CDR3 is 16 residues long. The germline V gene has CDR1 MNHEY and CDR2 SMNVEV (reference sequence). This CDR3 is CASSLGIGTGQEPQHF. CDR3 in DNA: TGTGCCAGCAGTTTAGGGATAGGGACAGGGCAGGAGCCCCAGCATTTT.

This chain joins TRBV30 and TRBJ2-1; 10 bases fit TRBD2. Germline CDR1 GTSNPN, CDR2 SVGIG (reference sequence). V gave up 0 bases and J gave up 6 bases; unmatched junction bases: 2. CDR3 length equals 14 residues. This CDR3 reads CAWSVLAGFNEQFF. Written as DNA, the CDR3 is TGTGCCTGGAGTGTACTAGCGGGATTCAATGAGCAGTTCTTC. Using reference TRBV30 and TRBJ2-1 for the parts outside the CDR3, the full variable domain is SQTIHQWPATLVQPVGSPLSLECTVEGTSNPNLYWYRQAAGRGLQLLFYSVGIGQISSEVPQNLSASRPQDRQFILSSKKLLLSDSGFYLCAWSVLAGFNEQFFGPGTRLTVL.

The chain uses TRBV6-5 and TRBJ2-1, with 11 positions matching TRBD1. The CDR3 is 15 amino acids. CDR1 is MNHEY, CDR2 SVGAGI, per germline. V dropped 6 bases and J dropped 2; count of bases not matched to a gene: 3. CDR3 loop: CASSPGQGAYNEQFF. The CDR3 DNA reads TGTGCCAGCAGCCCGGGACAGGGGGCCTACAATGAGCAGTTCTTC.

Comments on this clone: The same CDR3 can be traced to other DNA sequences in this sample. V is TRBV7-9 and J is TRBJ2-7; D unclear. The V end was cut by 5 bases, the J end by 4 bases, with 12 bases between. Per germline, CDR1 SEHNR and CDR2 FQNEAQ (reference sequence). The length of the CDR3 is 13 residues. The CDR3 DNA reads TGTGCCAGCAGCCCCCCGGCCGGGTACGAGCAGTACTTC. As protein: CASSPPAGYEQYF.

The genes are TRBV4-2 and TRBJ2-2; D is possibly TRBD1 (6 bases). The germline CDR1 and CDR2 sequences are LGHNA and YNFKEQ. Between the trimmed V and J ends, which lost 0 bases and 6 bases, there was a span of 11 bases. CDR3 size: 15 residues. The CDR3 region is CASSQDLEGAGELFF. The CDR3 region has the DNA TGTGCCAGCAGCCAAGATCTTGAGGGGGCCGGGGAGCTGTTTTTT.

The gene calls are TRBV6-5 and TRBJ1-5; possible D gene TRBD1, 5 bases. In germline, CDR1 is MNHEY, CDR2 SVGAGI. Trimming shortened V by 6 bases and J by 3 bases, and 12 bases separated the two germline ends. The CDR3 totals 14 residues. CDR3 in amino acids: CASRVRQYNQPQHF. The CDR3 nucleotides are TGTGCCAGCAGGGTTCGACAGTACAATCAGCCCCAGCATTTT.

V gene TRBV15 combines with J gene TRBJ2-5, with D possibly matching TRBD2 (5 bases). CDR3 length equals 13 residues. The germline V gene has CDR1 LNHNV and CDR2 YYDKDF (reference sequence). Trimming pared 5 bases from V and 2 bases from J, leaving 9 bases between. The CDR3 here is CATSRGLQETQYF. The CDR3 DNA reads TGTGCCACCAGCCGGGGATTACAAGAGACCCAGTACTTC.

This clone was observed a few times. This chain links TRBV6-1 with TRBJ1-5; 10 bases agree with TRBD1. The CDR3 runs to 17 residues. Per the germline V gene, CDR1 is MNHNS and CDR2 is SASEGT. J was trimmed by 3 bases and V by 4 bases; bases with no gene match: 9. CDR3 coding DNA: TGTGCCAGCAGTGTCACCGGGACAGGGGCCTTCAATCAGCCCCAGCATTTT. Amino acid sequence: CASSVTGTGAFNQPQHF.

This clone was seen more than once but under ten times. The chain joins TRBV6-5 to TRBJ2-7; 7 bases match TRBD1. This CDR3 is 14 amino acids long. V was pared by 6 bases and J by 3 bases, with 8 bases of the junction left unmatched. Germline CDR1 reads MNHEY; CDR2 reads SVGAGI. In DNA, the CDR3 is TGTGCCAGCAGCATAACAGGGGCTGACTACGAGCAGTACTTC. Translation: CASSITGADYEQYF.

This clone was observed a few times. V is TRBV29-1 and J is TRBJ2-1; D not certain. This CDR3 is 11 amino acids long. CDR1 and CDR2 from the germline V gene are SQVTM and ANQGSEA. Trimming took 0 bases from V and 7 from J, leaving 4 bases between them. The CDR3 protein is CSVEDMNEQFF. CDR3 nucleotides: TGCAGCGTTGAAGATATGAATGAGCAGTTCTTC.

The chain employs TRBV29-1 and TRBJ1-2; no definite D call. The V end was cut by 0 bases, the J end by 4 bases, with 18 bases between. CDR3 length: 16 amino acids. Germline V gives CDR1 SQVTM, CDR2 ANQGSEA. CDR3 sequence (DNA): TGCAGCGTTGAAGATTGGAACGGGGATCGTCGCTATGGCTACACCTTC. Translating it yields CSVEDWNGDRRYGYTF.

The chain links TRBV30 to TRBJ2-1; D gene unclear. Deletions cut 4 bases from V and 3 bases from J, with 16 bases between. The CDR3 loop spans 15 amino acids. Germline loops: CDR1 GTSNPN, CDR2 SVGIG (reference sequence). The CDR3 coding sequence is TGTGCCTGGACCCCCAGACACCCTAACTACAATGAGCAGTTCTTC. Protein product: CAWTPRHPNYNEQFF.

The chain couples TRBV4-3 to TRBJ2-5; D is unresolved. This CDR3 region has 16 residues. With 0 bases removed from V and 2 bases from J, the gap between germline ends came to 13 bases. Germline CDR1 reads LGHNA; CDR2 reads YSLEER. CDR3 nucleotide sequence: TGCGCCAGCAGCCAAGATCCATGGGGATCTCAAGAGACCCAGTACTTC. Residues: CASSQDPWGSQETQYF.

This chain uses TRBV29-1 with TRBJ1-1, with a possible D match to TRBD1 (6 bases). The CDR3 runs to 12 residues. Between the trimmed V and J ends, which lost 6 bases and 5 bases, there was a span of 13 bases. Germline loops: CDR1 SQVTM, CDR2 ANQGSEA. CDR3 amino acids: CSVLPRGTEAFF. The CDR3 region has the DNA TGCAGCGTCTTACCAAGGGGGACTGAAGCTTTCTTT.